Detailed here is one TCR beta chain. This clonotype is large (0.1 to 1%). The antigen this receptor binds is unknown. No quality values exist for individual bases; no much larger clone is one base distant. V is shortened by 1 base, J by 7 bases, and the region joining them spans 8 bases. Per the germline V gene, SGHNT is the CDR1 and YENEEA is the CDR2. The CDR3 spans 13 residues, from the cysteine through the phenylalanine. Of the read, only the CDR3 DNA is kept; its 39 bases are in frame from base 1. This record comes from a study. TCRdb shows the sequencer as Illumina MiSeq. TCRdb handled the public reads itself, with Q25 trimming in fastp and clone calling in MiXCR, and kept productive beta chains. When rows share a CDR3 protein, they turn into one entry using the most common DNA and genes. The table for this sample lists approximately 4,800 distinct CDR3 sequences; more than 8% of them were counted only once. The ten largest make up 33% of the sample.

Material for sequencing was CD4+ T cells from peripheral blood. This TCR was recovered from a human donor with rheumatoid arthritis. In this chain, TRBV11-3 is recombined with TRBJ2-1; the D segment could be TRBD2, given 5 matching bases. The DNA sequence is TGTGCCAGCAGCTTAGGAGGGAAGAATGAGCAGTTCTTC. This translates into CASSLGGKNEQFF.